These T cell receptor beta chains were read from a single sample in a study of Ad26.COV2.S vaccination and SARS-CoV-2 variants. Sequenced by immunoSEQ multiplex PCR; TCRdb stores in-frame clones only, minus some. The sample records about half a million clones, roughly nine tenths being singletons. The sequencing here drew on peripheral blood, taken in a trial of Ad26.COV2.S vaccine versus placebo. The origin of the receptors is a person aged 18-60 years who received the Ad26.COV2.S COVID-19 vaccine or a placebo. Both conserved end residues are part of each CDR3. The D gene is left open where the match is weak. Not every row has a clone size; where given, it reads once, few, many or a size class.

V	size	D	J	CDR3	DNA
TRBV3-1/TRBV3-2	-	TRBD2	TRBJ2-2	CASSRTSGTGELFF	TGTGCCAGCAGCCGGACTAGCGGCACCGGGGAGCTGTTTTTT
TRBV18	few	TRBD1	TRBJ1-6	CASSKLGTGADPLHF	TGTGCCAGCTCAAAACTTGGGACAGGCGCAGACCCCCTCCACTTT
TRBV5-4	-	-	TRBJ2-7	CASSLAGLAHPIEQYF	TGTGCCAGCAGCTTGGCCGGGTTGGCTCATCCTATCGAGCAGTACTTC
TRBV28	-	-	TRBJ1-2	CASSFGISGRGYTF	TGTGCCAGCAGTTTTGGGATATCCGGCAGGGGCTACACCTTC
TRBV19	-	-	TRBJ2-7	CASSVVLSSYEQYF	TGTGCCAGTAGCGTTGTTCTTAGCTCCTACGAGCAGTACTTC
TRBV5-4	-	-	TRBJ2-3	CASSLSTATTDTQYF	TGTGCCAGCAGCTTGTCAACAGCAACCACAGATACGCAGTATTTT
TRBV10-3	-	-	TRBJ1-2	CAIRVGMLYGYTF	TGTGCCATCAGAGTAGGGATGCTCTATGGCTACACCTTC
TRBV3-1/TRBV3-2	-	TRBD1	TRBJ1-2	CASSQGSRGQGTDGYTF	TGTGCCAGCAGCCAAGGATCCCGGGGACAGGGGACAGATGGCTACACCTTC
TRBV30	-	-	TRBJ1-5	CAWSVKGGNQPQHF	TGTGCCTGGAGTGTAAAGGGAGGAAATCAGCCCCAGCATTTT
TRBV7-9	-	-	TRBJ2-5	CASSLGEGAYF	TGTGCCAGCAGCTTAGGCGAAGGCGCGTACTTC
TRBV7-9	-	-	TRBJ2-5	CASSLNRDLQETQYF	TGTGCCAGCAGCTTAAACAGAGACCTACAAGAGACCCAGTACTTC
TRBV6-5	-	-	TRBJ1-5	CASSYRAGPQPQHF	TGTGCCAGCAGTTACCGCGCAGGGCCTCAGCCCCAGCATTTT
TRBV6-5	few	-	TRBJ2-2	CAASFRAADTGELFF	TGTGCCGCCAGTTTCCGGGCGGCGGACACCGGGGAGCTGTTTTTT
TRBV27	-	TRBD2	TRBJ2-5	CASSLLGEGNQETQYF	TGTGCCAGCAGTTTATTGGGGGAGGGAAACCAAGAGACCCAGTACTTC
TRBV11-2	-	TRBD1	TRBJ1-2	CASSRGGTGESYGYTF	TGTGCCAGCAGTAGAGGGGGAACAGGGGAGTCATATGGCTACACCTTC
TRBV9	-	-	TRBJ2-7	CASSPTGTRYEQYF	TGTGCCAGCAGCCCAACCGGGACACGCTACGAGCAGTACTTC
TRBV6-5	once	-	TRBJ1-6	CASRREQGISPLHF	TGTGCCAGCAGAAGAGAACAGGGCATTTCACCCCTCCACTTT
TRBV28	-	-	TRBJ1-2	CASSLVKYGYTF	TGTGCCAGCAGTTTAGTAAAGTATGGCTACACCTTC
TRBV6-5	-	-	TRBJ1-5	CASNGEIRPQHF	TGTGCCAGCAATGGCGAGATTAGGCCCCAGCATTTT
TRBV6-2/TRBV6-3	-	TRBD2	TRBJ2-5	CASSGAGDQETQYF	TGTGCCAGCAGTGGCGCGGGGGATCAAGAGACCCAGTACTTC
TRBV27	-	-	TRBJ1-1	CASSSFLRGATEAFF	TGTGCCAGCAGTTCGTTTCTCCGGGGGGCCACTGAAGCTTTCTTT
TRBV30	-	-	TRBJ1-2	CAWMVIQGSYTF	TGTGCCTGGATGGTAATCCAGGGGAGCTACACCTTC
TRBV6-1	once	-	TRBJ2-2	CASSEAGASNTGELFF	TGTGCCAGCAGTGAAGCGGGGGCCTCGAACACCGGGGAGCTGTTTTTT
TRBV4-2	-	-	TRBJ2-1	CASSQPPRSEQFF	TGTGCCAGCAGCCAACCTCCTAGATCTGAGCAGTTCTTC
TRBV6-1	-	TRBD2	TRBJ2-1	CASSDLGGGRNEQFF	TGTGCCAGCAGTGACCTTGGGGGCGGGAGGAATGAGCAGTTCTTC
TRBV4-2	-	TRBD2	TRBJ2-6	CASSQRLAAPGANVLTF	TGTGCCAGCAGCCAAAGACTAGCCGCCCCTGGGGCCAACGTCCTGACTTTC
TRBV28	-	-	TRBJ1-2	CASSFVGGYTF	TGTGCCAGCAGTTTCGTAGGAGGCTACACCTTC
TRBV6-1	-	-	TRBJ1-1	CASSEVMVTEAFF	TGTGCCAGCAGTGAAGTCATGGTCACTGAAGCTTTCTTT
TRBV7-6	-	TRBD1	TRBJ1-2	CASSLGTGLNGYTF	TGTGCCAGCAGCTTAGGGACAGGGTTAAATGGCTACACCTTC
TRBV4-1	-	-	TRBJ2-5	CASSQVVQETQYF	TGCGCCAGCAGCCAAGTCGTACAAGAGACCCAGTACTTC
TRBV6-5	-	TRBD2	TRBJ2-1	CASSSSGSFNEQFF	TGTGCCAGCAGTTCTAGCGGGAGTTTCAATGAGCAGTTCTTC
TRBV5-1	once	-	TRBJ1-6	CASRMRRGSGNSPLHF	TGCGCCAGCAGAATGAGGCGGGGGAGTGGTAATTCACCCCTCCACTTT
TRBV7-8	-	-	TRBJ2-7	CASSLRGQGFFGPYEQYF	TGTGCCAGCAGCTTACGAGGGCAGGGGTTTTTTGGGCCTTACGAGCAGTACTTC
TRBV12-3/TRBV12-4	-	-	TRBJ2-2	CASTPQTTGELFF	TGTGCCAGCACCCCTCAGACCACCGGGGAGCTGTTTTTT
TRBV6-5	-	TRBD1	TRBJ2-7	CASSRQGNHYEQYF	TGTGCCAGCAGTCGACAGGGGAATCACTACGAGCAGTACTTC
TRBV5-1	-	TRBD2	TRBJ2-6	CASSFRGGVTSGANVLTF	TGCGCCAGCAGCTTTCGGGGAGGGGTCACTAGTGGGGCCAACGTCCTGACTTTC
TRBV6-5	-	-	TRBJ1-2	CASSPQGSVGYTF	TGTGCCAGCAGTCCCCAGGGTTCAGTCGGCTACACCTTC